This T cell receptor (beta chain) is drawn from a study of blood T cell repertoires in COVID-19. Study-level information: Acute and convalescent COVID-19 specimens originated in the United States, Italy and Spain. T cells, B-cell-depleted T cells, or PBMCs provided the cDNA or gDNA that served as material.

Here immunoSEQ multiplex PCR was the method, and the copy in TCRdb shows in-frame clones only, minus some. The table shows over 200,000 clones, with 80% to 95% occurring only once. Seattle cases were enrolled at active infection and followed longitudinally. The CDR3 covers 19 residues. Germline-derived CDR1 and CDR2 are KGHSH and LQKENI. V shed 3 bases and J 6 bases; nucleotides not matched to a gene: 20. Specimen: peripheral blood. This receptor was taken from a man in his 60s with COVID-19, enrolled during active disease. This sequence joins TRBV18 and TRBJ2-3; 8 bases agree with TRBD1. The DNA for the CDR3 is TGTGCCAGCTCACCTCCACTCCAAACGGGACAGGCGCTAGGGGATACGCAGTATTTT. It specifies CASSPPLQTGQALGDTQYF.